This TCR beta chain stems from a study of T cell responses to AZD1222 COVID-19 vaccine. Generated by immunoSEQ multiplex PCR, the TCRdb table keeps only in-frame clones and is missing some. The sample shows around 140,000 clones, roughly 88% of them seen only once. Findings and caveats of the study: Regions 160-218 and 743-854 held dominance among vaccine-associated CD4 TCRs, which spanned spike.

Turning to this clone: Its cognate antigen is unknown.

Between the trimmed V and J ends, which lost 6 bases and 6 bases, there was a span of 18 bases. Looked up from germline, CDR1 is MNHEY and CDR2 is SVGEGT. The CDR3 sequence is 15 residues long. The V and J genes are TRBV6-2 or TRBV6-3 and TRBJ2-1; D gene uncertain. The material was peripheral blood, obtained 28 days after the second dose of the MenACWY control vaccine. The TCR originated in an adult who received the MenACWY meningococcal vaccine as a control. CDR3 residues: CASSTVAASSNEQFF. CDR3 in DNA: TGTGCCAGCAGCACGGTGGCGGCCTCATCCAATGAGCAGTTCTTC.